This TCR beta chain was captured by sequencing in a study of shared clonotypes between healthy human individuals. About the research overall: Each donor's CD4 naive and CD4 memory cells filled three plates apiece, CD8 naive two, and CD8 memory one. General observations from the study: In the sorted subsets, rarefaction showed sequencing was incomplete despite large depth.

The protocol was immunoSEQ multiplex PCR, while the TCRdb copy is restricted to in-frame clones and leaves out a portion. This table has roughly 720,000 clones, about 90% appearing once. Germline V gene sequence: CDR1 MNHNY, CDR2 SVGAGI (reference sequence). The CDR3 loop spans 15 amino acids. The J segment lost 7 bases and the V segment lost 2 bases, leaving 8 bases of the junction unmatched. Each CD8 memory set brought CD45RO+ cells together with CCR7-negative CD45RA+ TemRA cells. As regards this clone: What it binds is not known.

Source material: memory CD8+ T cells from PBMCs. As for subset: CD45RO+ cells pooled with CCR7-negative TemRA cells. The source of this sequence is a man aged 18 to 35 in good health. Some clones in this sample may be carry-over from other donors' samples. The chain employs TRBV6-6 and TRBJ2-3; 8 bases are a match to TRBD2. Here the CDR3 DNA reads TGTGCCAGCAGTTACGAGGGACTAGGCAAGAATACGCAGTATTTT. It specifies CASSYEGLGKNTQYF.